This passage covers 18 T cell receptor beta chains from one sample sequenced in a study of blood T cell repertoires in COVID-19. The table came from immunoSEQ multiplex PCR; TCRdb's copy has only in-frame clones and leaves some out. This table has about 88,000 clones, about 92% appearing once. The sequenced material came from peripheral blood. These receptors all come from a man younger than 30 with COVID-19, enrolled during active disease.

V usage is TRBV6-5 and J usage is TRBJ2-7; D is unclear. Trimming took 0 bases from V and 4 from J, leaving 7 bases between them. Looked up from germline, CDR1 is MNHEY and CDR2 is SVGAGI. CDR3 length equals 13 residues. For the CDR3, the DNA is TGTGCCAGCAGTTACTCGGCAGGTTACGAGCAGTACTTC. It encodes CASSYSAGYEQYF.

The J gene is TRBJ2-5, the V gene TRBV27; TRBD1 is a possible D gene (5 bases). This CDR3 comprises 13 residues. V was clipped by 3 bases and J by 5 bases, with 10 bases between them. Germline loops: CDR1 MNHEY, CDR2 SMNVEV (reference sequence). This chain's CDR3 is CASSFWAGETQYF. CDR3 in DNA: TGTGCCAGCAGTTTTTGGGCAGGGGAGACCCAGTACTTC.

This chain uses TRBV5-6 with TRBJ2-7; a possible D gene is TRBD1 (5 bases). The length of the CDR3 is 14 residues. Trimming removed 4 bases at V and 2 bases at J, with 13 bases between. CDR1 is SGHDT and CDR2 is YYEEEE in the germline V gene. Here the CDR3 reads CASSAGLRTYEQYF. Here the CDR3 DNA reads TGTGCCAGCAGCGCAGGGTTAAGAACCTACGAGCAGTACTTC.

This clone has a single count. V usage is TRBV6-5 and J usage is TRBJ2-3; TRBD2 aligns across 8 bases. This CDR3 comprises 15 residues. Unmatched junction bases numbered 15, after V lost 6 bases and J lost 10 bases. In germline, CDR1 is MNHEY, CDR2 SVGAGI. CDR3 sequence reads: CASRHDPGGPTSQYF. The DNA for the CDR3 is TGTGCCAGCAGACACGATCCGGGAGGGCCGACCTCGCAGTATTTT.

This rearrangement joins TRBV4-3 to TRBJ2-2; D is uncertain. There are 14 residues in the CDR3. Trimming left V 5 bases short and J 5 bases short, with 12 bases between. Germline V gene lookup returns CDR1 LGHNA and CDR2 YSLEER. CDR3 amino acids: CASSYSLRTGELFF. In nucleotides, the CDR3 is TGCGCCAGCAGCTACAGCCTGAGAACCGGGGAGCTGTTTTTT.

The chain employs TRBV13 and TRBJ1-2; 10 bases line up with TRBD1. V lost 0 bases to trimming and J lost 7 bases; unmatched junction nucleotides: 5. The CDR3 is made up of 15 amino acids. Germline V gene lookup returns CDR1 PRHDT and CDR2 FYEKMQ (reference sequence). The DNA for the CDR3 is TGTGCCAGCAGCTTAGGCGGGACAGGGGCGGCTGGCTACACCTTC. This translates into CASSLGGTGAAGYTF.

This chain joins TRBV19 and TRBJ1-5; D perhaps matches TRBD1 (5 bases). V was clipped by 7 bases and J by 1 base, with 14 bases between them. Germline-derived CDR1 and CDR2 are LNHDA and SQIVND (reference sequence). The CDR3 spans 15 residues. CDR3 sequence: CASIKRGGSNQPQHF. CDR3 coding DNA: TGTGCCAGTATTAAGCGGGGGGGGAGCAATCAGCCCCAGCATTTT.

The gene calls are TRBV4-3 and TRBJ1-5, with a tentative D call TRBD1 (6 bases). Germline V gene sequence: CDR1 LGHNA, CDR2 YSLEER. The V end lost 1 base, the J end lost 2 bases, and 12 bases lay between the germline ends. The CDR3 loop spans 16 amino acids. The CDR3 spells CASSQVLQGGNQPQHF. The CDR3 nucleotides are TGCGCCAGCAGCCAAGTGTTACAGGGAGGCAATCAGCCCCAGCATTTT.

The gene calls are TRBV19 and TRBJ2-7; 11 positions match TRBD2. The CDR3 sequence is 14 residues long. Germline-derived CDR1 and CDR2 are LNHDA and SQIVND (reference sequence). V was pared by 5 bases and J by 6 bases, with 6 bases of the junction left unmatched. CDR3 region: CASSLSGRASEQYF. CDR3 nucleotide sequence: TGTGCCAGTAGTCTTAGCGGGAGGGCAAGCGAGCAGTACTTC.

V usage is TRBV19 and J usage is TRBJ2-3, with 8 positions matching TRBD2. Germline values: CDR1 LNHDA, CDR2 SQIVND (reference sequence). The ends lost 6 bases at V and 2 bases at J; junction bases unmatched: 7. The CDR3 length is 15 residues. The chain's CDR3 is CASRVSGTITDTQYF. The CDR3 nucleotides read TGTGCCAGTAGAGTTAGCGGGACCATCACAGATACGCAGTATTTT. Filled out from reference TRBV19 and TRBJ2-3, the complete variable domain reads DGGITQSPKYLFRKEGQNVTLSCEQNLNHDAMYWYRQDPGQGLRLIYYSQIVNDFQKGDIAEGYSVSREKKESFPLTVTSAQKNPTAFYLCASRVSGTITDTQYFGPGTRLTVL.

The CDR3 DNA is TGTGCCTGGATCCCTAGCGGCAGTACGTTCAATGAGCAGTTCTTC. Translating it yields CAWIPSGSTFNEQFF. This chain uses TRBV30 with TRBJ2-1; 7 bases match TRBD2. Germline-derived CDR1 and CDR2 are GTSNPN and SVGIG (reference sequence). This CDR3 region has 15 residues. The trim removed 4 bases at V and 6 bases at J, leaving 12 bases unmatched. The full variable domain, completed using reference TRBV30 and TRBJ2-1, is SQTIHQWPATLVQPVGSPLSLECTVEGTSNPNLYWYRQAAGRGLQLLFYSVGIGQISSEVPQNLSASRPQDRQFILSSKKLLLSDSGFYLCAWIPSGSTFNEQFFGPGTRLTVL.

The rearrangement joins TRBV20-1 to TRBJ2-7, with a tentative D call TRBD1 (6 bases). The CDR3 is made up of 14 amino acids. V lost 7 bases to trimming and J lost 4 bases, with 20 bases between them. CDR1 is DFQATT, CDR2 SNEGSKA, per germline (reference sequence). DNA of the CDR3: TGCAGTGTTAGTACAGGGTTATCCTCATACGAGCAGTACTTC. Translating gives CSVSTGLSSYEQYF.

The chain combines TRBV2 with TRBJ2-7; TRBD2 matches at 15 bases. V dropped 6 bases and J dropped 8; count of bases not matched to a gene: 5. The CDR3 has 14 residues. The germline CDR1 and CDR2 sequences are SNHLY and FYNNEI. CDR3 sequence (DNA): TGTGCCAGCAGATCTGGGACTAGCGGGGGGAAGCAGTACTTC. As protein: CASRSGTSGGKQYF.

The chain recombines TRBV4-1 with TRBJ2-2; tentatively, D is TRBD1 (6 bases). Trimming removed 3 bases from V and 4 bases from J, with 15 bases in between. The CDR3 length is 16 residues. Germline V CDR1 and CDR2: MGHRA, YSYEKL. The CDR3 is CASSHRTALGTGELFF. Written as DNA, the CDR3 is TGCGCCAGCAGCCACCGGACAGCCCTGGGCACCGGGGAGCTGTTTTTT.

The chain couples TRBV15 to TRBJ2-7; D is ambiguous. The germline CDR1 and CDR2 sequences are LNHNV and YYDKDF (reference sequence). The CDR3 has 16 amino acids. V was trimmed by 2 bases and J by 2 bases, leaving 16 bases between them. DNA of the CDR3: TGTGCCACCAGCAGAATCGGAACAGCCGGCCCCTACGAGCAGTACTTC. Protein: CATSRIGTAGPYEQYF.

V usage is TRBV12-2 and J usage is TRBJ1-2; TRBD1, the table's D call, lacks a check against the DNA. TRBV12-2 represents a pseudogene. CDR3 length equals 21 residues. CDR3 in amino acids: CASRLGVSLFIGTVVLGGYTF. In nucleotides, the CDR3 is TGTGCAAGTCGCTTAGGGGTTAGTCTTTTTATAGGGACAGTGGTTTTGGGTGGCTACACCTTC.

In nucleotides, the CDR3 is TGTGCCAGCCTCAAAGCGGATGGCTACACCTTC. This codes for CASLKADGYTF. The rearrangement joins TRBV27 to TRBJ1-2, with D uncertain. Germline CDR1 is MNHEY and CDR2 is SMNVEV (reference sequence). This CDR3 has 11 amino acids. V was trimmed by 8 bases and J by 6 bases, leaving 10 bases between them.

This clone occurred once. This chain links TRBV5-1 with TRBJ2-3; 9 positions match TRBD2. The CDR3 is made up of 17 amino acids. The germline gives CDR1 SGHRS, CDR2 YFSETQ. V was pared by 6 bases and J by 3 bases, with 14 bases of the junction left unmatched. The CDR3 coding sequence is TGCGCCAGCAATCCGGGACTAGCCCCTCTGGGGACAGATACGCAGTATTTT. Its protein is CASNPGLAPLGTDTQYF.